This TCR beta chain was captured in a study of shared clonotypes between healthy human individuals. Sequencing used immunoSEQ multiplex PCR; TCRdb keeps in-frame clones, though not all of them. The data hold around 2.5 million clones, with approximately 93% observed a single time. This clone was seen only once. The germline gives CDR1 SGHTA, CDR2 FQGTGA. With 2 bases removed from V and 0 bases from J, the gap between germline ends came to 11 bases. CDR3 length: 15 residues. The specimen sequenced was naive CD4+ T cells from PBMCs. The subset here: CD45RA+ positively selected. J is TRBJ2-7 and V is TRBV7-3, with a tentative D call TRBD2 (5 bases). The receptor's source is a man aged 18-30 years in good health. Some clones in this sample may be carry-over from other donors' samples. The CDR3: CASSLGLPSSYEQYF. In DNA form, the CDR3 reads TGTGCCAGCAGCTTAGGACTGCCGAGCTCCTACGAGCAGTACTTC.